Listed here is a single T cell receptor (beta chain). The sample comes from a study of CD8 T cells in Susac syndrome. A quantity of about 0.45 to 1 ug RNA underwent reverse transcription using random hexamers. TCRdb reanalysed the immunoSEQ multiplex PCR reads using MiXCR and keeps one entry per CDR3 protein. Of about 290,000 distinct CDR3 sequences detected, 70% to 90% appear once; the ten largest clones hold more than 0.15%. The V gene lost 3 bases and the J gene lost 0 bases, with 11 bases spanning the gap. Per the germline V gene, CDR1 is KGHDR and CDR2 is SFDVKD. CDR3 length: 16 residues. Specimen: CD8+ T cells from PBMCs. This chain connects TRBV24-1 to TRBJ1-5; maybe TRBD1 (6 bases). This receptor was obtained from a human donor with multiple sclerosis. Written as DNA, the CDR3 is TGTGCCACCAGTGATACCAGGGGCGATAGCAATCAGCCCCAGCATTTT. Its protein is CATSDTRGDSNQPQHF.